One sample yielded the 32 T cell receptor beta chains listed below, sequenced in a study of response to subunit inactivated influenza vaccine. TCRdb passed the RT-PCR reads through MiXCR, listing each CDR3 protein once. The repertoire holds about 540,000 distinct CDR3 sequences, under 25% seen once, with approximately 3% in the top ten. These data also featured in a second study, about T cells expressing NK-cell markers. That source adds: The authors generated TCR beta cDNA through 5'RACE template switching with UMIs.

This specimen consisted of CD4+ T cells sorted from PBMCs, obtained approximately 13 days after vaccination. The receptors derive from a man aged 45-65 years who received an inactivated influenza vaccine.

In DNA form, the CDR3 reads TGCGCCAGCAGCCAAGAGGATTACAGGAGCCCCTTTTGGGCCGGGGAGCTGTTTTTT. It is translated as CASSQEDYRSPFWAGELFF. The V call is TRBV4-3, the J call TRBJ2-2; possible D gene TRBD1, 5 bases. CDR3 length: 19 amino acids. The germline V and J ends were trimmed by 0 bases and 6 bases, with 23 bases remaining between them. The germline V gene encodes CDR1 LGHNA and CDR2 YSLEER.

The chain is built from TRBV4-1 and TRBJ2-6, with D perhaps matching TRBD1 (6 bases). The CDR3 runs 17 residues. Trimming took off 0 bases at V and 0 bases at J, with 9 bases between the two ends. Germline V lookup: CDR1 MGHRA, CDR2 YSYEKL. CDR3 coding DNA: TGCGCCAGCAGCCAAGATGACAGGAGCTCTGGGGCCAACGTCCTGACTTTC. Its translation is CASSQDDRSSGANVLTF.

Many counts were recorded for this clonotype. The chain recombines TRBV5-1 with TRBJ1-1; unclear D gene. Per germline, CDR1 SGHRS and CDR2 YFSETQ. CDR3 length: 14 residues. The V end was cut by 1 base, the J end by 0 bases, with 7 bases between. CDR3 sequence reads: CASSLTAVNTEAFF. The CDR3 region has the DNA TGCGCCAGCAGCTTGACAGCAGTGAACACTGAAGCTTTCTTT. The whole variable domain, filled in from reference TRBV5-1 and TRBJ1-1, reads KAGVTQTPRYLIKTRGQQVTLSCSPISGHRSVSWYQQTPGQGLQFLFEYFSETQRNKGNFPGRFSGRQFSNSRSEMNVSTLELGDSALYLCASSLTAVNTEAFFGQGTRLTVV.

Worth noting for this clonotype: This may come from a read error, since a much larger clone is one base off. The gene calls are TRBV5-5 and TRBJ1-6; D is unclear. CDR3 length equals 16 residues. Germline V gene lookup returns CDR1 SGHKS and CDR2 YYEKEE (reference sequence). This CDR3 is CAGSLAPTGLGSPLHF. In DNA, the CDR3 is TGTGCCGGCAGCTTGGCCCCCACGGGTTTAGGTTCACCCCTCCACTTT.

This chain links TRBV5-1 with TRBJ2-6; either TRBD1 or TRBD2 may fit D (5 bases each). Germline CDR1 reads SGHRS; CDR2 reads YFSETQ. The CDR3 is made up of 16 amino acids. The V and J ends lost 0 bases and 4 bases respectively, with 11 bases between them. The DNA of the CDR3 is TGCGCCAGCAGCTTGGCTCCAGGGACCGGGGCCAACGTCCTGACTTTC. Amino acid sequence: CASSLAPGTGANVLTF.

This clonotype was seen only a few times. The genes are TRBV4-3 and TRBJ2-3; D remains ambiguous. Trimming cost V 1 base and J 3 bases, with 8 bases left between them. The germline CDR1 and CDR2 sequences are LGHNA and YSLEER. This CDR3 has 14 residues. The CDR3 region has the DNA TGCGCCAGCAGCCAAGCGGCCTATACAGATACGCAGTATTTT. It specifies CASSQAAYTDTQYF.

V gene TRBV29-1 combines with J gene TRBJ2-1, with TRBD1 identical over 7 bases. Germline loops: CDR1 SQVTM, CDR2 ANQGSEA. With V trimmed by 0 bases and J by 6 bases, 8 bases remained unmatched. CDR3 length: 15 amino acids. The CDR3 protein is CSVEDRGLFSNEQFF. Here the CDR3 DNA reads TGCAGCGTTGAAGACAGGGGGTTATTTTCCAATGAGCAGTTCTTC.

The J gene is TRBJ2-4, the V gene TRBV7-9; 8 positions match TRBD2. This CDR3 is built from 17 residues. Germline loops: CDR1 SEHNR, CDR2 FQNEAQ (reference sequence). Trimming took 1 base from V and 3 from J; bases not matched to a gene: 8. The CDR3 DNA follows: TGTGCCAGCAGCTTAGGGGGGATAGCGGGGATCAAAAACATTCAGTACTTC. Residues: CASSLGGIAGIKNIQYF.

In this sample, this clonotype turned up a few times. The J gene is TRBJ2-2, the V gene TRBV15; D call uncertain. Germline V gene data show CDR1 as LNHNV and CDR2 as YYDKDF (reference sequence). V was shortened by 2 bases and J by 1 base, with 8 bases between the two germline ends. This CDR3 spans 15 amino acids. The CDR3 region has the DNA TGTGCCACCAGCAGAAAATTGGTGAACACCGGGGAGCTGTTTTTT. Encoded protein: CATSRKLVNTGELFF. The full variable domain, in which reference TRBV15 and TRBJ2-2 provide the parts outside the CDR3, is DAMVIQNPRYQVTQFGKPVTLSCSQTLNHNVMYWYQQKSSQAPKLLFHYYDKDFNNEADTPDNFQSRRPNTSFCFLDIRSPGLGDTAMYLCATSRKLVNTGELFFGEGSRLTVL.

This clonotype was counted only a few times. The chain links TRBV6-2 or TRBV6-3 to TRBJ2-7; D tentatively reads TRBD1 or TRBD2 (6 bases each). V lost 1 base and J lost 1, with 14 bases in between. CDR1 and CDR2 (germline): MNHEY, SVGEGT. The CDR3 runs to 16 residues. The CDR3 sequence: CASSYWMGGNSYEQYF. The CDR3 DNA sequence: TGTGCCAGCAGTTACTGGATGGGGGGCAATTCCTACGAGCAGTACTTC.

This clonotype was seen more than once but under ten times. The chain has TRBV20-1 and TRBJ2-1, with 9 nucleotides matching TRBD2. CDR1 is DFQATT, CDR2 SNEGSKA, per germline (reference sequence). Unmatched junction bases numbered 10, after V lost 1 base and J lost 0 bases. The CDR3 totals 18 residues. CDR3 amino acids: CSARGGGRGLSSYNEQFF. The CDR3 region has the DNA TGCAGTGCTAGAGGTGGCGGGAGGGGCCTGAGCTCCTACAATGAGCAGTTCTTC.

The chain links TRBV2 to TRBJ1-2; perhaps TRBD1 as D (5 bases). In germline, CDR1 is SNHLY, CDR2 FYNNEI. V was pared by 8 bases and J by 4 bases, with 14 bases between. The CDR3 covers 13 residues. The CDR3 DNA sequence: TGTGCCAGCGGGCGGGACTTGGGCTATGGCTACACCTTC. This gives the protein CASGRDLGYGYTF.

The chain couples TRBV25-1 to TRBJ1-1, with D perhaps TRBD1 (5 bases). CDR3 length: 14 residues. The germline V and J ends were trimmed by 6 bases and 4 bases, with 15 bases remaining between them. From germline, CDR1 is MGHDK and CDR2 SYGVNS. The CDR3 DNA follows: TGTGCCAGCAGACTGGGGGAGGGTGGCACTGAAGCTTTCTTT. Translating it yields CASRLGEGGTEAFF. Using reference TRBV25-1 and TRBJ1-1 for the parts outside the CDR3, the full variable domain is EADIYQTPRYLVIGTGKKITLECSQTMGHDKMYWYQQDPGMELHLIHYSYGVNSTEKGDLSSESTVSRIRTEHFPLTLESARPSHTSQYLCASRLGEGGTEAFFGQGTRLTVV.

This clonotype occurred many times. The chain has TRBV2 and TRBJ2-3, with a weak D call TRBD2 (5 bases). The CDR3 length is 12 residues. Germline CDR1 is SNHLY and CDR2 is FYNNEI. Trimming removed 5 bases from V and 6 bases from J, with 9 bases in between. The CDR3 DNA follows: TGTGCCAGCAGTCCCCTAGCTGATACGCAGTATTTT. This codes for CASSPLADTQYF.

This rearrangement joins TRBV15 to TRBJ1-5, with D perhaps matching TRBD1 (5 bases). The CDR3 contains 16 residues. Trimming shortened V by 5 bases and J by 1 base, and 15 bases separated the two germline ends. Germline loops: CDR1 LNHNV, CDR2 YYDKDF (reference sequence). CDR3 amino acids: CATSSRDLGSNQPQHF. CDR3 in DNA: TGTGCCACCAGCTCCCGGGACCTCGGAAGCAATCAGCCCCAGCATTTT.

This clonotype was observed a handful of times. The CDR3 protein is CASSSTGGGGTEAFF. The CDR3 nucleotides read TGTGCCAGCAGTTCAACAGGGGGAGGCGGCACTGAAGCTTTCTTT. V gene TRBV6-2 or TRBV6-3 combines with J gene TRBJ1-1; 8 bases map to TRBD1. J lost 4 bases, V lost 4 bases, and 8 bases had no gene match. Germline loops: CDR1 MNHEY, CDR2 SVGEGT. CDR3 length: 15 residues.

The gene calls are TRBV3-1 and TRBJ2-7; 16 nucleotides match TRBD2. CDR3 length: 17 residues. Trimming took 2 bases from V and 7 from J; bases not matched to a gene: 8. CDR1 is LGHDT, CDR2 YNNKEL, per germline (reference sequence). The CDR3 sequence: CASSQRGLAGGPREQYF. The CDR3, as DNA: TGTGCCAGCAGCCAAAGGGGACTAGCGGGAGGGCCTCGGGAGCAGTACTTC.

V usage is TRBV12-3 or TRBV12-4 and J usage is TRBJ1-2; no clear D gene. V lost 5 bases and J lost 7, with 17 bases in between. The CDR3 is 14 amino acids. CDR3: CASSPQGILSGYTF. The DNA for the CDR3 is TGTGCCAGCAGTCCCCAAGGTATACTCTCTGGCTACACCTTC.

The chain joins TRBV10-3 to TRBJ2-5; TRBD2 agrees at 7 bases. The CDR3 covers 17 residues. The V segment lost 0 bases and the J segment 7 bases; nucleotides outside the gene matches: 14. Germline V CDR1 and CDR2: ENHRY, SYGVKD. CDR3 sequence reads: CAISESSGRAGVGTQYF. The CDR3 bases are TGTGCCATCAGTGAGTCTAGTGGGAGGGCCGGAGTTGGGACCCAGTACTTC.

This clonotype was observed a few times. J is TRBJ2-3 and V is TRBV20-1; D is undetermined. The CDR3 length is 15 residues. The germline V gene has CDR1 DFQATT and CDR2 SNEGSKA (reference sequence). V gave up 5 bases and J gave up 5 bases, with 20 bases separating them. The CDR3 region is CSADNSLMILDTQYF. The DNA of the CDR3 is TGCAGTGCTGACAATAGCCTGATGATTTTAGATACGCAGTATTTT.

This chain joins TRBV5-1 and TRBJ2-7, with TRBD1 identical over 7 bases. CDR3 length: 15 residues. CDR1 is SGHRS, CDR2 YFSETQ, per germline. Trimming removed 5 bases from V and 0 bases from J; junction bases left unmatched: 8. CDR3 DNA sequence: TGCGCCAGCAGATTACGAGGGACAGCCTCCTACGAGCAGTACTTC. Translation: CASRLRGTASYEQYF.

This clonotype came up a few times. V and J are TRBV20-1 and TRBJ1-1; D gene unclear. Germline values: CDR1 DFQATT, CDR2 SNEGSKA (reference sequence). Trimming left V 3 bases short and J 0 bases short, with 11 bases between. There are 14 residues in the CDR3. CDR3 in amino acids: CSARSGEVNTEAFF. In nucleotides, the CDR3 is TGCAGTGCTAGGTCAGGCGAAGTGAACACTGAAGCTTTCTTT.

This sequence joins TRBV29-1 and TRBJ2-1; D is perhaps TRBD2 (5 bases). Trimming pared 1 base from V and 4 bases from J, leaving 8 bases between. Germline-derived CDR1 and CDR2 are SQVTM and ANQGSEA. This CDR3 is built from 13 residues. The CDR3 region is CSVEGRGYNEQFF. The CDR3 nucleotides read TGCAGCGTTGAAGGCCGGGGATACAATGAGCAGTTCTTC.

This clonotype was picked up a small number of times. This chain joins TRBV6-5 and TRBJ1-1, with 7 nucleotides matching TRBD1. The ends lost 6 bases at V and 11 bases at J; junction bases unmatched: 24. CDR1 and CDR2 (germline): MNHEY, SVGAGI. The CDR3 covers 17 residues. The CDR3 nucleotides read TGTGCCAGCAGGGGGAGAGCCGGGACAGCCGGGGAGGGTATGGCTTTCTTT. The encoded protein is CASRGRAGTAGEGMAFF.

This clonotype was detected a few times. The chain has TRBV10-3 and TRBJ2-7, with a weak D call TRBD1 (5 bases). Germline V gene data show CDR1 as ENHRY and CDR2 as SYGVKD. CDR3 length: 13 residues. The germline V and J ends were trimmed by 4 bases and 2 bases, with 9 bases remaining between them. CDR3 amino acids: CAISVTGTYEQYF. The CDR3 DNA reads TGTGCCATCAGTGTAACAGGAACCTACGAGCAGTACTTC.

The rearrangement uses TRBV19 and TRBJ1-2; D call uncertain. Looked up from germline, CDR1 is LNHDA and CDR2 is SQIVND (reference sequence). V dropped 4 bases and J dropped 2 bases, with 11 bases sitting between them. The CDR3 has 14 amino acids. DNA of the CDR3: TGTGCCAGTAGTACGGCAGGACTAAACTATGGCTACACCTTC. Its translation: CASSTAGLNYGYTF.

The V and J genes are TRBV20-1 and TRBJ2-7, with D perhaps TRBD1 (6 bases). Per the germline V gene, CDR1 is DFQATT and CDR2 is SNEGSKA (reference sequence). The CDR3 has 13 amino acids. Trimming left V 4 bases short and J 2 bases short, with 12 bases between. CDR3 bases: TGCAGTGCTAATTTAGGGGGAGCCTACGAGCAGTACTTC. It encodes CSANLGGAYEQYF.

This clonotype was seen a few times. The chain couples TRBV11-2 to TRBJ2-3; 10 nucleotides align to TRBD1. The CDR3 covers 15 residues. Per germline, CDR1 SGHAT and CDR2 FQNNGV. Trimming removed 5 bases from V and 6 bases from J; junction bases left unmatched: 8. Here the CDR3 DNA reads TGTGCCAGCAGCCCAAAGACAGGGGGCGCGGATACGCAGTATTTT. Its translation: CASSPKTGGADTQYF.

The chain recombines TRBV6-5 with TRBJ1-2, with D perhaps matching TRBD1 (6 bases). V was cut by 2 bases and J by 1 base, with 14 bases left in between. The CDR3 sequence is 16 residues long. Per germline, CDR1 MNHEY and CDR2 SVGAGI. The CDR3 coding sequence is TGTGCCAGCAGTTACGACAGGAGGGCCATTAACTATGGCTACACCTTC. Encoded protein: CASSYDRRAINYGYTF.

This clonotype was observed a few times. The chain has TRBV20-1 and TRBJ1-2; D remains ambiguous. V was clipped by 6 bases and J by 7 bases, with 18 bases between them. The CDR3 is made up of 13 amino acids. Germline values: CDR1 DFQATT, CDR2 SNEGSKA (reference sequence). Here the CDR3 reads CSAHGQGSSGYTF. CDR3 DNA: TGCAGTGCCCACGGGCAAGGTTCTTCTGGCTACACCTTC.

CDR3 protein: CASIRSMAADTQYF. The DNA for the CDR3 is TGTGCCAGCATACGAAGTATGGCGGCAGATACGCAGTATTTT. The chain joins TRBV6-1 to TRBJ2-3; D is uncertain. Germline V gives CDR1 MNHNS, CDR2 SASEGT. V dropped 7 bases and J dropped 4 bases, with 15 bases sitting between them. The CDR3 length is 14 residues.

There are a few counts of this clonotype. V gene TRBV6-5 combines with J gene TRBJ2-7; 9 bases match TRBD1. Germline assignment: CDR1 MNHEY and CDR2 SVGAGI. The junction had 10 bases not matched to a gene; V was cut back by 4 bases and J by 6 bases. The CDR3 contains 15 residues. CDR3 region: CASSSGQGRGLEQYF. In DNA form, the CDR3 reads TGTGCCAGCAGTTCAGGACAGGGGAGGGGCCTCGAGCAGTACTTC.